The clone carrying this T cell receptor (beta chain) was observed many times. Its antigen is undetermined. This record belongs to a study of T-cell memory formation after mild COVID-19. TCRdb passed the 5' RACE reads through MiXCR, listing each CDR3 protein once. The data contain roughly 280,000 distinct CDR3 sequences, under 8.5% of them seen just once; the ten biggest clones take up 20% to 25%. The CDR3 contains 13 residues. Germline values: CDR1 SQVTM, CDR2 ANQGSEA. The V gene end was trimmed by 7 bases and the J gene end by 6 bases; junction bases not matched to a gene: 10. Study outcomes and limitations: Some clones that responded turned up in pre-infection memory, which suggests that cross-reactive memory joined in.

Sample: PBMCs or a T cell subset sorted from them (not recorded which). This receptor was obtained from a man aged 18 to 35 who had mild COVID-19 (a few samples of this study predate the infection). Cell type and time point are not known. This chain links TRBV29-1 with TRBJ1-1; 8 bases agree with TRBD1. The CDR3 spells CSETGDNYSEAFF. For the CDR3, the DNA is TGCAGCGAGACAGGGGATAACTATTCTGAAGCTTTCTTT.